Below, one TCR beta chain is given with its context. Its specificity is not known. The germline CDR1 and CDR2 sequences are SGHRS and YFSETQ. The CDR3 is made up of 15 amino acids. V lost 4 bases and J lost 3, with 16 bases in between. This record comes from a study of Graves' ophthalmopathy and Graves' hyperthyroidism. As for the study in general: Stable hyperthyroidism was defined by absence of ophthalmopathy within 18 months of follow-up. General study findings and limits: In blood appeared most of the expanded thyroid clonotypes whose frequency exceeded 0.001. Separation of ophthalmopathy from stable hyperthyroidism was achieved by a 13-signature model, at approximately 88% sensitivity and about 81% specificity.

As the template, RNA transcripts were used to amplify TCR beta CDR3 regions. The authors performed first-round RT-PCR with HTBI primers and then a second-round multiplex PCR. TCRdb reprocessed the multiplex PCR reads with MiXCR, giving one entry per CDR3 protein. The sample gives around 1,200,000 distinct CDR3 sequences, about 35% of which show up once; approximately 12% is in the top ten. Reliance was placed on clinical symptoms, serum thyroxine, TRAb, thyroid ultrasound and orbital computed tomography for diagnosis. Sequences were obtained from peripheral blood or thyroid tissue (not recorded which). The chain links TRBV5-1 to TRBJ2-5, with D possibly TRBD2 on 6 matching bases. This TCR came from an adult man with Graves' hyperthyroidism. CDR3 in amino acids: CASSDGGQNEETQYF. In DNA form, the CDR3 reads TGCGCCAGCAGCGACGGGGGTCAGAACGAAGAGACCCAGTACTTC.